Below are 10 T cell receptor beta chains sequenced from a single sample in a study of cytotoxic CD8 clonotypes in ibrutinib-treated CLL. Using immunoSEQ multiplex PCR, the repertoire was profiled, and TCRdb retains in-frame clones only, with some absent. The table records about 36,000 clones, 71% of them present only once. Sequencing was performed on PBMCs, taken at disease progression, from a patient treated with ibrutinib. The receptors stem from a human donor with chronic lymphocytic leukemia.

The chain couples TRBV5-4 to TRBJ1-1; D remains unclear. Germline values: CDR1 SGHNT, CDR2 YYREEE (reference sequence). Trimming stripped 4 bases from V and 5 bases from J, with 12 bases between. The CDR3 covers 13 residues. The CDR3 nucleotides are TGTGCCAGCAGCGTTTTCCGGGGAACTGAAGCTTTCTTT. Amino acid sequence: CASSVFRGTEAFF. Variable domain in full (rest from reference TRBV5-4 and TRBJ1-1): ETGVTQSPTHLIKTRGQQVTLRCSSQSGHNTVSWYQQALGQGPQFIFQYYREEENGRGNFPPRFSGLQFPNYSSELNVNALELDDSALYLCASSVFRGTEAFFGQGTRLTVV.

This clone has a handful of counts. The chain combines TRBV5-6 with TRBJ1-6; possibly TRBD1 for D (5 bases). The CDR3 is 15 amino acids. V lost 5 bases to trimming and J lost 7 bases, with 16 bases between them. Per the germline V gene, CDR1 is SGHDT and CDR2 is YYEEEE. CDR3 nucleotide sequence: TGTGCCAGCAGACCTCTGGACACCACCAATTCACCCCTCCACTTT. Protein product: CASRPLDTTNSPLHF.

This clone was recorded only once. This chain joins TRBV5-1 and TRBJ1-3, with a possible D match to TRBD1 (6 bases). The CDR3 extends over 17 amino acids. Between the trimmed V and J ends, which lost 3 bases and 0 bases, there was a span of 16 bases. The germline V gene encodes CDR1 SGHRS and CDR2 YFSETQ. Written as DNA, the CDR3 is TGCGCCAGCAGCTCGAAACCCACAGGGTCCTCTGGAAACACCATATATTTT. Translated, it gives CASSSKPTGSSGNTIYF.

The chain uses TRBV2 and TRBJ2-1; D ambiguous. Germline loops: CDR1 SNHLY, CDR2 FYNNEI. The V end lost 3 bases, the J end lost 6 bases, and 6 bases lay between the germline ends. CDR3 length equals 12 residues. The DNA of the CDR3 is TGTGCCAGCAGTGACTACTCCAATGAGCAGTTCTTC. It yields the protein CASSDYSNEQFF. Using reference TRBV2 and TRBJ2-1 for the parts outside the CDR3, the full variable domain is EPEVTQTPSHQVTQMGQEVILRCVPISNHLYFYWYRQILGQKVEFLVSFYNNEISEKSEIFDDQFSVERPDGSNFTLKIRSTKLEDSAMYFCASSDYSNEQFFGPGTRLTVL.

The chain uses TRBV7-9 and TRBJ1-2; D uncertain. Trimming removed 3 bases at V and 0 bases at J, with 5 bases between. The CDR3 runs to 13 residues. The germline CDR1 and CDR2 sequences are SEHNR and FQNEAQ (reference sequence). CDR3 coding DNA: TGTGCCAGCAGCTTCGAGGCTAACTATGGCTACACCTTC. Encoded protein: CASSFEANYGYTF.

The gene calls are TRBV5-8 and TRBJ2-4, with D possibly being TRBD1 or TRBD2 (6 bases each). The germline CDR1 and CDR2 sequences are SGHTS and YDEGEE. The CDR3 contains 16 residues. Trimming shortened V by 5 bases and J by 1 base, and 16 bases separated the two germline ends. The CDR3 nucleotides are TGTGCCAGCAGTCCCCGGGGGCAGTGGGCCAAAAACATTCAGTACTTC. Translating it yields CASSPRGQWAKNIQYF.

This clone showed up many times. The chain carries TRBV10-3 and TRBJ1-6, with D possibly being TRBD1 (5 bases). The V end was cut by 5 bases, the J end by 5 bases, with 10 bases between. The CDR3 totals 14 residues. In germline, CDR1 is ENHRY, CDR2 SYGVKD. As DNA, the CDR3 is TGTGCCATCAGTCTAACGGGGGATAATTCACCCCTCCACTTT. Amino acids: CAISLTGDNSPLHF.

The CDR3 loop reads CASSLGDRGPQETQYF. The CDR3 nucleotides read TGCGCCAGCAGCTTGGGGGACAGGGGGCCTCAAGAGACCCAGTACTTC. The chain is built from TRBV5-1 and TRBJ2-5, with 12 bases aligning to TRBD1. V was clipped by 0 bases and J by 2 bases; unmatched bases: 2. The CDR3 consists of 16 residues. Germline loops: CDR1 SGHRS, CDR2 YFSETQ.

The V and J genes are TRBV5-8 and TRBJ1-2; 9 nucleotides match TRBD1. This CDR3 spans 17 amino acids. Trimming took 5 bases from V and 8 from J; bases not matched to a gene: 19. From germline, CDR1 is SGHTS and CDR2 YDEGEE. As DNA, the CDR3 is TGTGCCAGCAGTGTTGGGACAGGGAGTAATGACCCGAGAGGCTACACCTTC. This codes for CASSVGTGSNDPRGYTF.

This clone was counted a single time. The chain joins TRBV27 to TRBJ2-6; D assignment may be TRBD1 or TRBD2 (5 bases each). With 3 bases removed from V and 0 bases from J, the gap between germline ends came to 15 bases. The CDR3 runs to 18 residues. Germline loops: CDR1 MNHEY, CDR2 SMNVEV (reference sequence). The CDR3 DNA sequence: TGTGCCAGCAGTTTGAGGGACCCTACAATCTCTGGGGCCAACGTCCTGACTTTC. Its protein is CASSLRDPTISGANVLTF. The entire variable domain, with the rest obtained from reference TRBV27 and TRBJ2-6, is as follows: EAQVTQNPRYLITVTGKKLTVTCSQNMNHEYMSWYRQDPGLGLRQIYYSMNVEVTDKGDVPEGYKVSRKEKRNFPLILESPSPNQTSLYFCASSLRDPTISGANVLTFGAGSRLTVL.